This T cell receptor (beta chain) came from a study of radiation and T cells in renal cell carcinoma. Across the whole study: Nephrectomy followed 15 Gy stereotactic body radiation by 4 weeks. General study findings and limits: Top tumor clonotypes rose in blood 2 weeks post-radiation, then contracted.

TCRdb's table, derived via immunoSEQ multiplex PCR, lists solely in-frame clones and lacks some. The sample lists 85,000 to 100,000 clones, about 86% seen once, with roughly 8% in the top ten. This sample's time point: baseline pretreatment blood. Treatment: 15 Gy SBRT to primary tumor, nephrectomy 4 weeks later. Serial blood draws occurred at baseline and 2 and 4 weeks post-SBRT. The tumor was a clear cell renal cell carcinoma. To note about this clone: Its antigen is unidentified.

Sequencing was performed on blood, taken from a patient whose treatment included radiotherapy and nephrectomy. The clonotype originates from a man in his fifties or sixties with renal cell carcinoma.

The CDR3 is CASSQGTVSYNEQFF. CDR3 DNA sequence: TGTGCCAGCAGCCAAGGGACAGTTTCCTACAATGAGCAGTTCTTC. V usage is TRBV14 and J usage is TRBJ2-1; possible D gene TRBD1, 6 bases. The CDR3 length is 15 residues. V lost 1 base and J 1 base, leaving 8 bases between the germline ends. Germline V lookup: CDR1 SGHDN, CDR2 FVKESK.